Sequencing of this T cell receptor (beta chain) was carried out in a study of identifying expanded T cells in peripheral blood. Libraries were prepared by immunoSEQ multiplex PCR; TCRdb keeps only in-frame clonotypes and omits some of them. Among about 86,000 clones listed, 88% were seen once. Germline V gene sequence: CDR1 MNHEY, CDR2 SVGAGI. The V and J ends lost 6 bases and 6 bases respectively, with 15 bases between them. The CDR3 sequence is 13 residues long. The chain employs TRBV6-5 and TRBJ2-7; D is unclear. Specimen: blood. The sequence came from a person aged 18 to 69 in good health. The CDR3 nucleotides read TGTGCCAGCAGCCAGACGGAGCCAAGCGAGCAGTACTTC. This codes for CASSQTEPSEQYF.